This T cell receptor (beta chain) was found in a study of blood T cell repertoires in COVID-19. Deletions cut 5 bases from V and 0 bases from J, with 13 bases between. The CDR3 totals 16 residues. Germline V gives CDR1 SEHNR, CDR2 FQNEAQ (reference sequence). Some clones are missing from TCRdb's copy, which holds only in-frame ones; the method was immunoSEQ multiplex PCR. Of 60,000 to 70,000 clones detected, around four fifths appear once; the ten largest clones hold over 40%. The rearrangement uses TRBV7-9 and TRBJ1-4, with D possibly TRBD1 on 5 matching bases. Specimen: peripheral blood. The sequence came from a human donor in a cohort sampled during active COVID-19. CDR3 amino acids: CASSPVGAATNEKLFF. CDR3 DNA: TGTGCCAGCAGCCCCGTAGGGGCCGCAACTAATGAAAAACTGTTTTTT.